The 20 T cell receptor beta chains in this list originate from one sample, sequenced in a study of T cells in Graves' hyperthyroidism and ophthalmopathy. From RNA transcripts, TCR beta CDR3 regions were amplified. When the TCR CDR3 underwent first-round RT-PCR, the HTBI primer set was used. TCRdb re-called the multiplex PCR reads through MiXCR, storing one row per CDR3 protein. Among about 460,000 distinct CDR3 sequences listed, approximately 22% were seen once. Sequences were obtained from blood. All receptors come from a woman in her 70s with Graves' ophthalmopathy.

The CDR3 DNA reads as TGTGCCAGCAGCCAAGACAGGGGGTATGGTGAAAAACTGTTTTTT. This encodes CASSQDRGYGEKLFF. The genes are TRBV28 and TRBJ1-4; 9 bases agree with TRBD1. The CDR3 runs to 15 residues. With 6 bases clipped from V and 7 bases from J, the junction kept 9 bases outside the gene matches. CDR1 MDHEN and CDR2 SYDVKM come from the germline V gene. The full variable domain, in which reference TRBV28 and TRBJ1-4 provide the parts outside the CDR3, is DVKVTQSSRYLVKRTGEKVFLECVQDMDHENMFWYRQDPGLGLRLIYFSYDVKMKEKGDIPEGYSVSREKKERFSLILESASTNQTSMYLCASSQDRGYGEKLFFGSGTQLSVL.

There are many counts of this clonotype. The rearrangement links TRBV7-3 to TRBJ2-5; perhaps TRBD1 as D (6 bases). The CDR3 is 15 residues long. Per germline, CDR1 SGHTA and CDR2 FQGTGA. The V end lost 5 bases, the J end lost 2 bases, and 15 bases lay between the germline ends. Here the CDR3 reads CASSKPGHRQETQYF. CDR3 DNA: TGTGCCAGCAGCAAACCGGGACATCGGCAAGAGACCCAGTACTTC.

This clonotype was seen only a few times. The chain recombines TRBV24-1 with TRBJ2-3, with 9 bases fitting TRBD2. Trimming at V came to 5 bases and at J to 3 bases, leaving 11 bases not matched to a gene. In germline, CDR1 is KGHDR, CDR2 SFDVKD. This CDR3 spans 17 amino acids. Here the CDR3 DNA reads TGTGCCACCAGTGGTATGCGCGGGAGGGCCAGTACAGATACGCAGTATTTT. It is translated as CATSGMRGRASTDTQYF.

This clonotype was detected a few times. V and J are TRBV30 and TRBJ2-7, with 7 bases fitting TRBD1. Trimming removed 5 bases from V and 3 bases from J; junction bases left unmatched: 4. The CDR3 consists of 12 residues. From germline, CDR1 is GTSNPN and CDR2 SVGIG (reference sequence). The CDR3: CAWAGTVYEQYF. CDR3 DNA: TGTGCCTGGGCCGGGACAGTCTACGAGCAGTACTTC.

Concerning this clonotype itself: The junction departs from the called germline gene at one end, perhaps through a read error. The chain couples TRBV28 to TRBJ1-6, with D possibly matching TRBD1 (5 bases). There are 15 residues in the CDR3. Germline V gene sequence: CDR1 MDHEN, CDR2 SYDVKM. The DNA of the CDR3 is TGCGCCAGCAGCCAAGAGCAGGGTCGGAATTCACCCCTCCACTTT. Its protein is CASSQEQGRNSPLHF.

In its sample, this clonotype was seen many times. The J gene is TRBJ2-5, the V gene TRBV6-5; possibly TRBD2 for D (6 bases). Germline lookup yields CDR1 MNHEY and CDR2 SVGAGI. The CDR3 has 13 amino acids. V was cut by 0 bases and J by 4 bases, with 6 bases left in between. The CDR3, as DNA: TGTGCCAGCAGTTACTCCGGGGGAGAGACCCAGTACTTC. It is translated as CASSYSGGETQYF.

This clonotype was detected a few times. This chain connects TRBV19 to TRBJ1-5; the D gene is possibly TRBD1 (6 bases). The CDR3 length is 14 residues. V was cut by 7 bases and J by 7 bases, with 17 bases left in between. Germline V gene sequence: CDR1 LNHDA, CDR2 SQIVND (reference sequence). Here the CDR3 reads CASTNQGPLQPQHF. The CDR3 DNA sequence: TGTGCCAGTACTAATCAGGGGCCGCTGCAGCCCCAGCATTTT.

The chain employs TRBV6-1 and TRBJ2-7, with 7 bases matching TRBD1. In germline, CDR1 is MNHNS, CDR2 SASEGT. This CDR3 has 15 amino acids. V lost 7 bases, J lost 2 bases, and 11 bases stayed unmatched. CDR3 loop: CASTIRQGGTYEQYF. DNA for the CDR3: TGTGCCAGCACGATACGACAGGGTGGGACCTACGAGCAGTACTTC.

This clonotype was recorded at least ten times. The chain joins TRBV6-1 to TRBJ1-4; a possible D gene is TRBD1 (5 bases). Trimming stripped 5 bases from V and 6 bases from J, with 19 bases between. The CDR3 runs 16 residues. Per germline, CDR1 MNHNS and CDR2 SASEGT. In DNA, the CDR3 is TGTGCCAGCAGTAGAGGGTACCGGGACGGTTATGAAAAACTGTTTTTT. It translates to CASSRGYRDGYEKLFF.

There are a few counts of this clonotype. The J gene is TRBJ1-1, the V gene TRBV20-1; perhaps TRBD1 as D (5 bases). V was pared by 6 bases and J by 0 bases, with 14 bases between. CDR1 is DFQATT, CDR2 SNEGSKA, per germline (reference sequence). This CDR3 spans 14 amino acids. CDR3 loop: CSAAAGPLNTEAFF. Written as DNA, the CDR3 is TGCAGTGCCGCCGCGGGGCCCCTGAACACTGAAGCTTTCTTT.

The chain recombines TRBV28 with TRBJ1-6; D may be TRBD1 (6 bases). V was shortened by 3 bases and J by 6 bases, with 12 bases between the two germline ends. The V gene's germline CDR1 is MDHEN and CDR2 SYDVKM. CDR3 size: 15 residues. This chain's CDR3 is CASSFPQGTNSPLHF. For the CDR3, the DNA is TGTGCCAGCAGTTTTCCACAGGGAACTAATTCACCCCTCCACTTT.

The sample holds a few counts of this clonotype. V usage is TRBV27 and J usage is TRBJ1-5, with D hard to call. V dropped 3 bases and J dropped 6 bases, with 12 bases sitting between them. CDR3 size: 14 residues. Per the germline V gene, CDR1 is MNHEY and CDR2 is SMNVEV (reference sequence). Written as DNA, the CDR3 is TGTGCCAGCAGTTTCGGGTCCGGGTCTCAGCCCCAGCATTTT. Residues: CASSFGSGSQPQHF.

This clonotype was observed many times. The chain recombines TRBV2 with TRBJ2-3, with D possibly TRBD2 on 5 matching bases. Trimming shortened V by 5 bases and J by 1 base, and 13 bases separated the two germline ends. CDR1 and CDR2 (germline): SNHLY, FYNNEI. The CDR3 consists of 15 residues. The CDR3 loop is CASSLARGRTDTQYF. CDR3 nucleotides: TGTGCCAGCAGTTTAGCGCGAGGACGCACAGATACGCAGTATTTT.

About this clonotype: A junction end diverges from the germline sequence, so it may reflect a read error. The chain combines TRBV29-1 with TRBJ2-3, with D unclear. This CDR3 contains 13 residues. Per germline, CDR1 SQVTM and CDR2 ANQGSEA. CDR3 sequence reads: CIVGSRGTDTQYF. CDR3 DNA: TGCATCGTTGGGTCACGGGGCACAGATACGCAGTATTTT.

This clonotype was seen a handful of times. The chain is built from TRBV29-1 and TRBJ2-3, with TRBD2 identical over 10 bases. Germline V CDR1 and CDR2: SQVTM, ANQGSEA. This CDR3 region has 14 residues. J was trimmed by 5 bases and V by 7 bases; bases with no gene match: 9. DNA for the CDR3: TGCAGCGCTTACCAGCGGGAGGGCCGAGATACGCAGTATTTT. Amino acid sequence: CSAYQREGRDTQYF.

This clonotype was counted only a few times. The chain employs TRBV6-2 or TRBV6-3 and TRBJ1-5; D remains unclear. In germline, CDR1 is MNHEY, CDR2 SVGEGT. The CDR3 is made up of 13 amino acids. V lost 8 bases, J lost 8 bases, and 16 bases lay in between. CDR3 in DNA: TGTGCCAGCGGCGTCGCCCACGGGGAGCCCCAGCATTTT. Protein sequence: CASGVAHGEPQHF.

This sequence joins TRBV27 and TRBJ2-6; D is possibly TRBD2 (6 bases). The CDR3 loop spans 21 amino acids. Trimming removed 1 base from V and 0 bases from J, with 22 bases in between. Germline V gene sequence: CDR1 MNHEY, CDR2 SMNVEV (reference sequence). CDR3 DNA: TGTGCCAGCAGTTTATACGAGGGTTGGGGGGTCCTGGGCTCTGGGGCCAACGTCCTGACTTTC. It codes for CASSLYEGWGVLGSGANVLTF.

The V and J genes are TRBV6-5 and TRBJ1-3; D is uncertain. This CDR3 comprises 16 residues. V lost 2 bases, J lost 0 bases, and 11 bases lay in between. Germline CDR1 and CDR2: MNHEY and SVGAGI. CDR3: CASSYGQLVSGNTIYF. The CDR3 nucleotides read TGTGCCAGCAGTTACGGGCAGCTGGTCTCTGGAAACACCATATATTTT.

This sequence joins TRBV28 and TRBJ2-6, with 9 bases aligning to TRBD1. Unmatched junction bases numbered 4, after V lost 5 bases and J lost 2 bases. CDR3 size: 16 residues. Per germline, CDR1 MDHEN and CDR2 SYDVKM. The CDR3 sequence is CASSRQGGTGANVLTF. The CDR3 nucleotides read TGTGCCAGCAGTCGACAGGGGGGGACTGGGGCCAACGTCCTGACTTTC.

Many counts were recorded for this clonotype. The chain recombines TRBV6-1 with TRBJ1-2, with TRBD1 as a possible D gene (5 bases). The CDR3 is made up of 14 amino acids. Per germline, CDR1 MNHNS and CDR2 SASEGT. Deletions cut 5 bases from V and 4 bases from J, with 14 bases between. CDR3 in DNA: TGTGCCAGCAGTTTTACGTCGGGGGTCTATGGCTACACCTTC. Encoded protein: CASSFTSGVYGYTF.